This T cell receptor (beta chain) was recovered during a study of T cells in Graves' hyperthyroidism and ophthalmopathy. The study, taken as a whole, reports: For ophthalmopathy, model prediction preceded onset by a median approximately 6 months. Stable hyperthyroidism and ophthalmopathy were separated using 13 V-J signatures.

V lost 0 bases and J lost 8, with 20 bases in between. CDR3 length: 18 amino acids. The germline V gene has CDR1 LNHNV and CDR2 YYDKDF (reference sequence). Uncontrolled infection, other autoimmune disease, pregnancy or lactation disqualified patients from enrolment. It was RNA transcripts that yielded the amplified TCR beta CDR3 regions. The HTBI set primed first-round TCR CDR3 RT-PCR. TCRdb used MiXCR to reprocess the multiplex PCR reads, holding one entry per CDR3 protein. The profile covers around 250,000 distinct CDR3 sequences, with about 14% appearing a single time and more than 10% taken by the ten largest. The table lists this clonotype with many counts. Its antigen remains unidentified.

The J gene is TRBJ1-6, the V gene TRBV15; D remains unclear. This receptor was identified in a woman between 40 and 50 years old with Graves' hyperthyroidism that later progressed to Graves' ophthalmopathy. What was sequenced was blood. CDR3 nucleotides: TGTGCCACCAGCAGAGATCCGCCTCCCGAGGTCTCGGATTCACCCCTCCACTTT. Residues: CATSRDPPPEVSDSPLHF.